Included here is one TCR beta chain sequence, with context. This receptor's antigen is unknown. No base qualities exist here, and no much larger clone lies one base off it. Receptor libraries were prepared by the immunoSEQ multiplex PCR assay. The multiplex PCR relied on a mix of 60 forward primers for TCR Vbeta segments and 13 reverse primers for TCR Jbeta segments. A multiplex PCR assay on genomic DNA amplified the CDR3 region of rearranged TCR beta genes. Amplified TCR beta libraries were sequenced as 87-base-pair reads on the Illumina HiSeq System. The source study handled its data this way. In a later analysis, some 80 million unique TCR beta chains were counted across the 650 to 750 repertoires, and roughly 11 million of these chains were shared by at least two donors. A nearest-neighbor algorithm error-corrected the raw reads and collapsed the reads into unique sequences, merging closely related sequences to remove PCR and sequencing errors. CDR3 sequences were aligned to IMGT reference sequences to assign V, D and J gene segments. For a sequence to be retained, a match of at least six nucleotides to both a V gene segment and a J gene segment was required. Rearrangements were called productive when the CDR3 lacked stop codons and stayed in frame with V and J; all others were non-productive. Following IMGT convention, CDR3 was defined as the stretch from the second conserved V-encoded cysteine to the conserved J-encoded phenylalanine. The earlier analysis of about 560 of the donors excluded any sequence lacking an unambiguous match to a single V gene segment. An earlier analysis of 587 of the donors classified V segments as functional when productive rearrangements were above 56.7% and as segregating when the standard deviation between donors was above 5%. A statistical classification framework was built for diagnosing cytomegalovirus status from the catalog of TCR beta chain sequences. V and J gene assignment, in a later analysis, came from comparing TCR nucleotide sequences with IMGT/GENE-DB human TR gene sequences. A later analysis assigned CDR3 sequences and most-parsimonious VDJ recombination scenarios with the TCRdist pipeline. In a later analysis, each TCR beta chain was defined by its CDR3 amino acid sequence together with its V-gene family, and reads without a unique V-gene family were excluded. A later analysis removed 500 to 650 highly shared, low-generation-probability nucleotide sequences to deal with suspected cross-contamination and a sequencing artifact. For each public chain, a later analysis derived a clonal expansion index from normalized ranks of inferred template counts within each repertoire. A later analysis computed generation probabilities with a VDJ recombination model fitted to out-of-frame rearrangements, and checked the results against IGoR. A later analysis scored TCR-TCR, TCR-HLA and TCR-CMV co-occurrence with hypergeometric tests, applying a repertoire-size bias correction to TCR pairs. In a later analysis, false discovery rates were estimated by permuting HLA or CMV assignments 20 times. A later analysis grouped co-occurring TCRs with DBSCAN, adding TCRdist sequence similarity when clustering within HLA-allele-positive subsets. Repertoires with fewer than 30,000 or more than 120,000 public chains were left out of co-occurrence clustering, as were about five repertoires with anomalous nucleotide sharing. TCRdb carries this immuneACCESS record with in-frame sequences only. Its versions omit some clonotypes, under half of them owing to an unresolved V gene in the studies checked, with the rest unexplained. V, J and clone size were drawn from that table, and D and trimming were deduced from the DNA. This sample comprises about 160,000 clones, just under 80% of them detected only once. The ten biggest clones cover around 7% of the sample.

As encoded in the germline V gene (reference sequence), CDR1 is SEHNR while CDR2 is FQNEAQ. V has 5 bases trimmed and J has 4 bases trimmed; junction bases matching no gene number 13. Its CDR3 holds 16 amino acids, cysteine through phenylalanine. Here the CDR3 DNA is all that survives: 48 bases in frame from base 1. In total, 630 or so healthy bone marrow donors made up the cohort. All cohort members were sampled while nominally healthy, although unrecorded immune exposures were likely present. The donor tested CMV seropositive, placing the donor among the 289 seropositive members of the cohort. A peripheral blood sample was provided by each donor, and peripheral blood mononuclear cells were used for TCR beta sequencing. The Qiagen DNeasy Blood Extraction Kit was used to extract genomic DNA from the blood cell samples. The entry originates in a study of cytomegalovirus exposure and HLA in healthy donors (TCRdb year 2017). A note on the overall study: In an earlier analysis of 450 to 750 of the donors, about 260 Gb of sequence data and 117 million unique TCR beta sequences from about 190 million T cells were reported. Around 300 gigabases of sequencing data and roughly 90 million unique TCR sequences were included in an early release covering about 620 HLA-typed donors. Of the roughly 400 genotyped donors, about 80% fell in the genetic ancestry cluster associated with self-reported Caucasian donors. The aim of the study was to test whether cataloging public T cell receptors could identify signatures of past pathogen exposure. The T cell repertoires of 700 or so subjects were profiled by immunosequencing and related to cytomegalovirus serostatus. In addition to the first cohort of several hundred subjects, a separate validation cohort of approximately 130 different subjects was used. The study combined high-throughput TCR immunosequencing, statistical association of individual TCRs with disease status, and machine learning to predict cytomegalovirus infection status. In a later analysis, previously published TCR beta repertoires from about 670 donors were re-analyzed and high-resolution HLA genotyping was added so that TCR occurrence patterns could be studied. The later analysis used no new phenotypic data to find candidate immune exposures, relying instead on TCR beta sequences and their occurrence across donors. An earlier analysis of 587 of the donors applied high-throughput TCR beta sequencing to assess whether each TCR beta V gene segment acted as functional or pseudogenic. Donor age, sex, ethnicity and CMV serostatus were compiled together with the repertoire data. Genome-wide SNP genotypes for about 60% of the roughly 700 donors were used in a later genetic analysis, which treated that subset as a discovery cohort. Every repertoire in the discovery cohort had been generated on one and the same sequencing platform. Class I and class II HLA loci were covered by the typing at four-digit resolution. Typing coverage differed by locus: A, B, C, DRB1 and DQB1 were typed in about 629-640 donors, DQA1 in approximately 520, DPA1 in some 610, and DPB1 in 472. Roughly 5 DR-DQ haplotypes were handled as single units for association and clustering, since linkage in the cohort was strong. On average, over 200,000 unique TCR beta nucleotide sequences were sequenced per donor among fewer than 500 genotyped donors of the cohort, with approximately 18% of those sequences being non-productive. Findings and caveats that apply to the study as a whole: Some IMGT-functional V segments, including TRBV6-2 and TRBV6-3, could not be distinguished by the 87-base-pair reads and were therefore excluded. This cohort had only TCR beta chains sequenced, and the lack of alpha or paired-chain data limited which features could be detected. The presence/absence analyses assumed that sequencing depth was roughly uniform across donors, and that assumption may not be true. In a later analysis, several top co-occurrence clusters were reported to appear linked to parvovirus B19, influenza, CMV and Epstein-Barr virus. The authors suggested that the approach could potentially be generalized to other disease states and immunological phenotypes. A cluster of highly shared sequence variants was judged likely to be a technical artifact of the sequencing pipeline. A further reported finding was that TCR beta sequences accurately predicted the HLA-A and HLA-B alleles for most subjects in the first cohort. HLA typing was unavailable for some donors at each locus, so association tests used only the typed subset. Three of the identified cytomegalovirus-associated TCR beta chains were confirmed in vitro to be specific for cytomegalovirus antigens. CMV serostatus was the only immune exposure information available for the cohort. The study gave a list of under 200 TCR beta chains associated with cytomegalovirus. Most TCR sequences were seen in very few donors, while some public TCRs were found in many individuals. A later genetic analysis reported fewer N-insertions in productive TCRs among donors in an Asian-associated ancestry cluster than the roughly 700-donor mean. When HLA alleles, especially DR and DQ, strongly co-occurred, TCR associations were difficult to assign to individual alleles. Approximately 18 rarely observed V segments, including chromosome 9 orphons, were excluded from the earlier analysis of almost 600 of the donors because counts were too low. In a later analysis, TCR association rates were found to vary across HLA loci, with the most associated TCRs seen for DRB1 alleles and the fewest for HLA-C alleles. In a later analysis, HLA-associated TCR beta chains showed more clonal expansion and lower generation probabilities than non-associated chains that were equally common. At a false discovery rate of 0.05, a later analysis linked 15,000 to 20,000 TCR beta sequences to specific HLA alleles. Most CMV-associated TCR beta chains appeared to be HLA-restricted in a later analysis, and the HLA associations seemed to be driven largely by CMV exposure. Correlated functional status among segregating V segments might reflect linkage disequilibrium, but an unknown experimental factor could not be ruled out. In both the original and validation cohorts, the classifier was reported to diagnose cytomegalovirus status with high specificity and sensitivity. An earlier analysis of around 540 of the donors showed that most TCR beta V segments appeared in productive rearrangements either about 90% or about 30% of the time, which broadly matched IMGT annotations. A later genetic analysis associated a missense DCLRE1C variant with V-gene and J-gene trimming of TCR beta chains, and an independent cohort replicated the association.

This sequence originates from a woman aged 40 to 50 in good health and CMV-seropositive. This receptor chain uses TRBV7-9 and TRBJ2-7, and TRBD2 matches 8 of the central bases. Sequenced input: PBMCs. The CDR3 in this case is CASSDTGGQGWYEQYF. The sequenced DNA is TGTGCCAGCAGCGATACGGGAGGGCAGGGTTGGTACGAGCAGTACTTC.